The present TCR beta chain was sequenced within a study of blood T cell repertoires in COVID-19. Overall study: Sites in the United States, Italy and Spain provided acute and convalescent COVID-19 samples. Sample material is recorded as cDNA or gDNA derived from T cells, B-cell-depleted T cells, or PBMCs.

Per the germline V gene, CDR1 is LNHDA and CDR2 is SQIVND (reference sequence). The CDR3 extends over 13 amino acids. The V gene lost 10 bases and the J gene lost 5 bases, with 17 bases spanning the gap. As handled by the study authors: Amplified reference gene primers provided the basis for estimating nucleated cell counts. Profiling relied on immunoSEQ multiplex PCR, and the TCRdb table lists in-frame clones only, not all of them. V, J and clone size derive from that table, while D and trimming were established from the DNA sequence. This sample has 250,000 or so clones, with around nine tenths found just once.

The V and J genes are TRBV19 and TRBJ1-2, with D maybe TRBD1 (5 bases). This TCR derives from a man between 18 and 35 years old with active or convalescent COVID-19. Sequenced: peripheral blood. The CDR3 DNA is TGTGCCACCTGGGGGGGAGGACCATATGGCTACACCTTC. Amino acid sequence: CATWGGGPYGYTF.